This paragraph covers one TCR beta chain sequence. Its antigen is not yet known. Per-nucleotide qualities are absent, and no much larger clonotype sits a single base away. CDR1 and CDR2, looked up from the germline V gene (reference sequence), are LNHDA and SQIVND. The cysteine opens and the phenylalanine closes a CDR3 of 18 amino acids. The CDR3 DNA has 54 bases and is translated from base 1. The germline V end is reduced by 1 base and the J end by 8 bases; junction bases left unmatched: 11. Donors were a few dozen systemically healthy Caucasian individuals from Russia aged roughly 6 to 100 years. Each donor gave roughly 11 milliliters of peripheral blood, drawn into EDTA-treated Vacutainer tubes. Ficoll-Paque density-gradient centrifugation was used to isolate PBMCs, with at least 7 million obtained per sample. Total RNA, at least 6 micrograms per sample, was extracted from PBMCs with Trizol reagent. Naive CD45RAhigh/CD27high T cell percentages were measured by flow cytometry on a PBMC aliquot from every donor.

This entry comes from a study of blood T cells in healthy people across ages (dated by TCRdb to the mid-2010s). Concerning the study at large: In model experiments, roughly one uniquely barcoded TCR beta cDNA molecule per two T cells was captured by template switching. Using deep sequencing normalized with unique cDNA molecular identifiers, the study measured how TCR beta repertoire diversity changes with age. The donors were split into four age groups: young (average 16 years), middle-aged (around 40), aged (roughly 65) and long-lived (under 85). To avoid experimental bias, donors of different ages were spread randomly across the sequencing lanes. The study analyzed two additional independent replicas of 1 million unique cDNA reads from the same blood draw for two donors, one aged 18 to 29 and one aged 80 or older.

The investigation overall reported the following: Observed TCR beta diversity per million T cells fell roughly linearly with age, and a significant reduction was already apparent by age approximately 41. A strong correlation was found between observed TCR beta diversity and the percentage of naive T cells measured by flow cytometry. Estimates of total diversity based on one million sequenced T cells were regarded as lower bounds and as underestimates. Compared with the aged group, more naive CD4+ T cells, fewer expanded clones and increased TCR diversity were shown by the long-lived group, suggesting age selection. Conclusive comparison of naive and antigen-experienced compartments was prevented by the profiling of bulk unsorted PBMCs. Because donor CMV infection status was unknown, age-related changes in expanded clonotypes were potentially confounded.

Library creation used 5' RACE. The listed sequencing device is Illumina HiSeq 2500. A second PCR of about 6 to 11 cycles was run with a J-beta primer mix and a sample-barcoded 5' primer. Each TCR beta cDNA molecule received a unique molecular identifier from a template-switch 5' adaptor carrying 12 random nucleotides. Each sample yielded at least 3 million CDR3-containing paired-end reads. First-strand cDNA was synthesized from all RNA with the Mint cDNA synthesis kit, primed by a TRBC-specific oligonucleotide. After uracil-DNA glycosylase treatment, a first 18-cycle PCR used universal primers M1SS and BC2_uni_R on all cDNA. As for the original processing: Each sample was normalized by randomly selecting 1 million high-quality reads, each carrying a distinct molecular identifier. Instead of being binned into consensus sequences, reads with shared molecular identifiers were discarded. MiTCR, set to a Q25 quality threshold and the strictest error-elimination algorithm, was used for CDR3 identification, clonotype clustering and error correction. A nonparametric unseen species model with Euler transformation was used to estimate lower-bound total TCR beta diversity. In TCRdb, the public reads were trimmed at Q25 with fastp and aligned with MiXCR, with productive beta chains retained. Rows matching on CDR3 protein sequence are summarized as one entry with the most common DNA and genes. The authors' filters were not applied to this entry. The sample records 700,000 or so distinct CDR3 sequences, 22% of which are singletons. The ten largest clones capture approximately 20% of the sample.

The sequence is built from TRBV19 and TRBJ2-1, and 13 bases in between align with TRBD2. Sequenced sample: blood. The sequence derives from a man in his 70s in good health. CDR3 reads: CASSIGRRTSGRPYEQFF. The nucleotide sequence reads as follows: TGTGCCAGTAGTATAGGAAGAAGGACTAGCGGGAGACCCTATGAGCAGTTCTTC.